Presented here are 18 T cell receptor beta chains from one specimen sequenced in a study of T cells in Graves' hyperthyroidism and ophthalmopathy. Template material for amplifying TCR beta CDR3 regions consisted of RNA transcripts. The study used the HTBI primer set for a first-round RT-PCR of the TCR CDR3. TCRdb re-called the multiplex PCR reads with MiXCR, one entry per CDR3 protein. The sample records 620,000 or so distinct CDR3 sequences, about 15% being singletons. Sequenced sample: blood. Every receptor here comes from a woman between 45 and 60 years old with Graves' ophthalmopathy.

At least ten counts were recorded for this clonotype. The rearrangement uses TRBV20-1 and TRBJ2-1, with TRBD2 identical over 7 bases. With V trimmed by 3 bases and J by 1 base, 6 bases remained unmatched. The germline V gene has CDR1 DFQATT and CDR2 SNEGSKA (reference sequence). The CDR3 is 15 amino acids. As DNA, the CDR3 is TGCAGTGCTAGCCTAGCGGATCCTTCCTACAATGAGCAGTTCTTC. As protein: CSASLADPSYNEQFF.

The chain recombines TRBV6-2 or TRBV6-3 with TRBJ1-5; perhaps TRBD1 as D (6 bases). This CDR3 has 14 residues. The germline V gene encodes CDR1 MNHEY and CDR2 SVGEGT. Trimming removed 6 bases at V and 6 bases at J, with 15 bases between. The CDR3 sequence is CASSTGQKFQPQHF. CDR3 coding DNA: TGTGCCAGCAGCACCGGACAGAAATTTCAGCCCCAGCATTTT.

This chain links TRBV27 with TRBJ1-5; 10 nucleotides line up with TRBD1. CDR3 length: 14 amino acids. The V segment lost 6 bases and the J segment 3 bases; nucleotides outside the gene matches: 2. Germline-derived CDR1 and CDR2 are MNHEY and SMNVEV (reference sequence). This chain's CDR3 is CASRTGGTNQPQHF. The DNA of the CDR3 is TGTGCCAGCAGGACAGGGGGCACCAATCAGCCCCAGCATTTT.

The rearrangement uses TRBV6-2 or TRBV6-3 and TRBJ2-1; TRBD2 might be the D (6 bases). The germline gives CDR1 MNHEY, CDR2 SVGEGT. The CDR3 totals 14 residues. Trimming cost V 6 bases and J 6 bases, with 15 bases left between them. The CDR3 DNA reads as TGTGCCAGCAGGCGCGGGATAGTAGCCAATGAGCAGTTCTTC. This translates into CASRRGIVANEQFF.

The rearrangement joins TRBV14 to TRBJ1-1; D gene uncertain. V lost 2 bases and J lost 5, with 15 bases in between. From germline, CDR1 is SGHDN and CDR2 FVKESK. This CDR3 is 15 amino acids long. DNA for the CDR3: TGTGCCAGCAGCCAAATCAAGGGATCGTGGACTGAAGCTTTCTTT. Encoded protein: CASSQIKGSWTEAFF.

This chain links TRBV6-5 with TRBJ2-1; D is possibly TRBD2 (6 bases). CDR1 and CDR2 (germline): MNHEY, SVGAGI. Trimming left V 5 bases short and J 7 bases short, with 18 bases between. The CDR3 loop spans 15 amino acids. The CDR3 region is CASSLLTGARNEQFF. The CDR3 nucleotides are TGTGCCAGCAGTCTACTAACGGGAGCCAGGAATGAGCAGTTCTTC.

This clonotype was detected ten times or more. This rearrangement joins TRBV6-1 to TRBJ2-1; D might be TRBD1 (6 bases). With 8 bases removed from V and 3 bases from J, the gap between germline ends came to 23 bases. CDR3 length equals 17 residues. CDR1 and CDR2 (germline): MNHNS, SASEGT. The CDR3 loop reads CASYGSGIRTVYNEQFF. CDR3 coding DNA: TGTGCCAGCTACGGATCCGGAATTAGGACAGTCTACAATGAGCAGTTCTTC.

This clonotype was observed a few times. The V gene is TRBV7-9, the J gene TRBJ2-2; D may be TRBD2 (7 bases). V was pared by 4 bases and J by 5 bases, with 17 bases between. Germline CDR1 is SEHNR and CDR2 is FQNEAQ (reference sequence). This CDR3 has 16 residues. CDR3 DNA: TGTGCCAGCAGCTCCCCAGGACTAGGGGGGACCGGGGAGCTGTTTTTT. Translated: CASSSPGLGGTGELFF. Together with reference TRBV7-9 and TRBJ2-2, the CDR3 gives the full variable domain: DTGVSQNPRHKITKRGQNVTFRCDPISEHNRLYWYRQTLGQGPEFLTYFQNEAQLEKSRLLSDRFSAERPKGSFSTLEIQRTEQGDSAMYLCASSSPGLGGTGELFFGEGSRLTVL.

The chain employs TRBV28 and TRBJ2-1; D gene unclear. There are 15 residues in the CDR3. Between the trimmed V and J ends, which lost 1 base and 2 bases, there was a span of 9 bases. CDR1 and CDR2 (germline): MDHEN, SYDVKM. The CDR3 sequence: CASSLFKRTYNEQFF. Here the CDR3 DNA reads TGTGCCAGCAGTTTATTCAAACGGACCTACAATGAGCAGTTCTTC.

This clonotype was picked up a small number of times. This chain joins TRBV7-6 and TRBJ1-1, with D hard to call. The germline CDR1 and CDR2 sequences are SGHVS and FNYEAQ. The V gene lost 7 bases and the J gene lost 2 bases, with 14 bases spanning the gap. CDR3 length: 14 amino acids. CDR3: CASTPDLSNTEAFF. In nucleotides, the CDR3 is TGTGCCAGCACCCCGGACCTATCCAACACTGAAGCTTTCTTT.

At least ten counts were recorded for this clonotype. The chain couples TRBV29-1 to TRBJ2-7, with 11 bases that match TRBD1. V shed 6 bases and J 3 bases; nucleotides not matched to a gene: 4. The CDR3 is 13 amino acids. Looked up from germline, CDR1 is SQVTM and CDR2 is ANQGSEA. The CDR3 DNA is TGCAGCGTCGGACAGGGGGCTTTCTACGAGCAGTACTTC. This sequence encodes CSVGQGAFYEQYF.

The sample holds a few counts of this clonotype. V and J are TRBV12-5 and TRBJ1-5, with 12 nucleotides matching TRBD1. This CDR3 spans 20 amino acids. The germline V gene has CDR1 LGHNT and CDR2 FRNRAP. V shed 0 bases and J 0 bases; nucleotides not matched to a gene: 9. CDR3 in DNA: TGTGCTAGTGGTTTGGTACGGGGGACAGGGGGCGGATATAGCAATCAGCCCCAGCATTTT. Translating it yields CASGLVRGTGGGYSNQPQHF.

In its sample, this clonotype was seen many times. The V gene is TRBV6-1, the J gene TRBJ2-5; TRBD2 aligns across 11 bases. This CDR3 spans 16 amino acids. Germline CDR1 is MNHNS and CDR2 is SASEGT. The V gene end was trimmed by 6 bases and the J gene end by 1 base; junction bases not matched to a gene: 7. The CDR3 loop is CASRDWTSGSQETQYF. The CDR3 nucleotides are TGTGCCAGCAGAGATTGGACTAGCGGGTCCCAAGAGACCCAGTACTTC.

This clonotype has a count of ten or more. CDR3 nucleotides: TGTGCCAGCAGTTCCCCGTCACCGTCGGGTCAGCCCCAGCATTTT. It is translated as CASSSPSPSGQPQHF. The chain uses TRBV28 and TRBJ1-5; D is ambiguous. Germline V gene data show CDR1 as MDHEN and CDR2 as SYDVKM. The CDR3 covers 15 residues. Trimming cost V 4 bases and J 6 bases, with 16 bases left between them. Complete variable domain (other parts from reference TRBV28 and TRBJ1-5): DVKVTQSSRYLVKRTGEKVFLECVQDMDHENMFWYRQDPGLGLRLIYFSYDVKMKEKGDIPEGYSVSREKKERFSLILESASTNQTSMYLCASSSPSPSGQPQHFGDGTRLSIL.

Notes on this clonotype: Since a much larger clone is just one base distant, this may be a read error. The chain couples TRBV12-3 or TRBV12-4 to TRBJ1-2; D may be TRBD1 (5 bases). Trimming pared 7 bases from V and 5 bases from J, leaving 17 bases between. The length of the CDR3 is 14 residues. The CDR3 loop is CASIKRTIIYGYTF. DNA of the CDR3: TGTGCCAGCATCAAAAGGACAATTATTTATGGCTACACCTTC.

This clonotype has a count of ten or more. The chain links TRBV11-2 to TRBJ2-7; 13 nucleotides match TRBD2. Germline V gene lookup returns CDR1 SGHAT and CDR2 FQNNGV. The CDR3 runs 16 residues. V lost 3 bases to trimming and J lost 6 bases; unmatched junction nucleotides: 8. The CDR3 loop reads CASSFVLAGGNGEQYF. The CDR3 DNA sequence: TGTGCCAGCAGCTTCGTACTAGCGGGAGGGAATGGCGAGCAGTACTTC.

This clonotype appeared many times. This chain links TRBV12-3 or TRBV12-4 with TRBJ2-1, with 12 bases that match TRBD2. J was trimmed by 0 bases and V by 6 bases; bases with no gene match: 3. The CDR3 is 16 residues long. The CDR3 protein is CASRTSGSGSYNEQFF. CDR3 nucleotide sequence: TGTGCCAGCAGGACTAGCGGGAGTGGCTCCTACAATGAGCAGTTCTTC.

This clonotype was detected many times. The chain combines TRBV12-3 or TRBV12-4 with TRBJ1-1; unclear D gene. The V gene lost 1 base and the J gene lost 8 bases, with 8 bases spanning the gap. The CDR3 has 12 residues. The DNA of the CDR3 is TGTGCCAGCAGTTTAGGACTGGAAGAAGCTTTCTTT. As protein: CASSLGLEEAFF.